The 8 T cell receptor beta chains reported below all come from one sample, sequenced in a study of blood T cell repertoires in COVID-19. The method was immunoSEQ multiplex PCR; TCRdb's version includes in-frame clones alone and lacks a portion of them. The sample lists about 140,000 clones, 80% to 90% seen once, with over 2.5% in the top ten. Sequenced sample: peripheral blood. Every receptor here comes from a human donor with acute or convalescent COVID-19. The donor label of this sample is uncertain.

The chain is built from TRBV4-3 and TRBJ2-2, with D uncertain. V lost 1 base and J lost 7, with 7 bases in between. CDR3 length: 13 residues. Germline CDR1 LGHNA, CDR2 YSLEER. The CDR3 reads CASSQVLSGELFF. As DNA, the CDR3 is TGCGCCAGCAGCCAAGTTCTGAGCGGGGAGCTGTTTTTT.

The CDR3 sequence: CASSLLTDTQYF. Here the CDR3 DNA reads TGTGCCAGCAGTCTACTCACAGATACGCAGTATTTT. This sequence joins TRBV28 and TRBJ2-3; no definite D call. CDR1 MDHEN and CDR2 SYDVKM come from the germline V gene. This CDR3 has 12 residues. V lost 5 bases, J lost 2 bases, and 5 bases lay in between. The entire variable domain, with the rest obtained from reference TRBV28 and TRBJ2-3, is as follows: DVKVTQSSRYLVKRTGEKVFLECVQDMDHENMFWYRQDPGLGLRLIYFSYDVKMKEKGDIPEGYSVSREKKERFSLILESASTNQTSMYLCASSLLTDTQYFGPGTRLTVL.

The chain links TRBV28 to TRBJ2-2; TRBD1 agrees at 7 bases. Per the germline V gene, CDR1 is MDHEN and CDR2 is SYDVKM. This CDR3 comprises 14 residues. After removal of 4 bases from V and 6 bases from J, the junction contained 5 bases not matched to a gene. This chain's CDR3 is CASSSTGASGELFF. In DNA form, the CDR3 reads TGTGCCAGCAGTTCCACAGGGGCCTCCGGGGAGCTGTTTTTT.

This chain links TRBV19 with TRBJ1-2; possibly TRBD1 for D (6 bases). This CDR3 is 17 amino acids long. Germline V lookup: CDR1 LNHDA, CDR2 SQIVND (reference sequence). Between the trimmed V and J ends, which lost 1 base and 0 bases, there was a span of 15 bases. CDR3: CASSIGGRGASNYGYTF. CDR3 DNA: TGTGCCAGTAGTATAGGGGGCAGGGGTGCCTCTAACTATGGCTACACCTTC.

The V gene is TRBV27, the J gene TRBJ2-2, with D possibly being TRBD2 (6 bases). The germline V and J ends were trimmed by 3 bases and 0 bases, with 11 bases remaining between them. The CDR3 consists of 16 residues. The germline V gene has CDR1 MNHEY and CDR2 SMNVEV (reference sequence). Here the CDR3 reads CASSFRDWPNTGELFF. The CDR3 bases are TGTGCCAGCAGTTTCCGGGACTGGCCGAACACCGGGGAGCTGTTTTTT.

V gene TRBV11-2 combines with J gene TRBJ2-1; no firm D call. The length of the CDR3 is 14 residues. From germline, CDR1 is SGHAT and CDR2 FQNNGV. The V end lost 6 bases, the J end lost 8 bases, and 17 bases lay between the germline ends. The CDR3, as DNA: TGTGCCAGCAGGGTCATGCCTAGTGTCGATGAGCAGTTCTTC. Its protein product is CASRVMPSVDEQFF.

The chain recombines TRBV6-5 with TRBJ1-1; a possible D gene is TRBD1 (6 bases). Trimming removed 0 bases from V and 0 bases from J, with 11 bases in between. In germline, CDR1 is MNHEY, CDR2 SVGAGI. This CDR3 contains 16 residues. In nucleotides, the CDR3 is TGTGCCAGCAGTTACTCGAGTACAGGGCTGAACACTGAAGCTTTCTTT. Translated: CASSYSSTGLNTEAFF.

The chain combines TRBV25-1 with TRBJ2-3; a possible D gene is TRBD2 (5 bases). Trimming took 5 bases from V and 0 from J, leaving 12 bases between them. The CDR3 totals 15 residues. The germline CDR1 and CDR2 sequences are MGHDK and SYGVNS. The chain's CDR3 is CASSRPSGSTDTQYF. CDR3 sequence (DNA): TGTGCCAGCAGTCGGCCGAGCGGTAGCACAGATACGCAGTATTTT.